This T cell receptor (beta chain) was sequenced during a study of beta chain features in type 1 diabetes. Overall study findings and caveats: In all four CD4+ subsets, TCRB CDR3 length was significantly, moderately reduced in type 1 diabetes.

Every bit of the isolated RNA underwent reverse transcription, so sequencing read expressed TCRB transcripts. The protocol was immunoSEQ multiplex PCR, while the TCRdb copy is restricted to in-frame clones and leaves out a portion. Of 330,000 or so clones listed, roughly 12% are singletons. CDR1 and CDR2 from the germline V gene are SGHRS and YFSETQ. The V and J ends lost 0 bases and 3 bases respectively, with 7 bases between them. This CDR3 region has 13 residues. This clone turned up a few times. Its matching antigen is unknown. Sequencing was carried out using naive CD4+ T cells from blood. The rearrangement uses TRBV5-1 and TRBJ2-7; D is ambiguous. The source of this sequence is a woman aged 18-30 years with type 1 diabetes. The DNA of the CDR3 is TGCGCCAGCAGCTTGGTGGCAGACTACGAGCAGTACTTC. This translates into CASSLVADYEQYF.